The clone carrying this T cell receptor beta chain was recorded a few times. What it binds is unknown. These data are taken from a study of T cell responses to AZD1222 COVID-19 vaccine. The assay was immunoSEQ multiplex PCR, and TCRdb's table has in-frame clones only and misses some. The sample lists about 140,000 clones; 85% to 95% were seen once. Notes on the study in general: With two AZD1222 doses given, Spike-specific TCR breadth and depth both rose. None of the repertoires were sampled until the peak T cell response had passed. Reports say nearly half of spike-specific TCRs go after unmutated variant regions. Clonal diversity was possibly underestimated; the donors were predominantly white British and more often female.

This CDR3 is built from 14 residues. Trimming stripped 3 bases from V and 4 bases from J, with 12 bases between. The germline CDR1 and CDR2 sequences are SGHVS and FQNEAQ. This clonotype was sampled from an adult in good health. This chain links TRBV7-8 with TRBJ1-2; D possibly corresponds to TRBD1 (5 bases). The source was peripheral blood, collected on day 0 of AZD1222 vaccination. The CDR3 sequence is CASSFGRQSYGYTF. In DNA, the CDR3 is TGTGCCAGCAGCTTTGGACGACAGTCCTATGGCTACACCTTC.